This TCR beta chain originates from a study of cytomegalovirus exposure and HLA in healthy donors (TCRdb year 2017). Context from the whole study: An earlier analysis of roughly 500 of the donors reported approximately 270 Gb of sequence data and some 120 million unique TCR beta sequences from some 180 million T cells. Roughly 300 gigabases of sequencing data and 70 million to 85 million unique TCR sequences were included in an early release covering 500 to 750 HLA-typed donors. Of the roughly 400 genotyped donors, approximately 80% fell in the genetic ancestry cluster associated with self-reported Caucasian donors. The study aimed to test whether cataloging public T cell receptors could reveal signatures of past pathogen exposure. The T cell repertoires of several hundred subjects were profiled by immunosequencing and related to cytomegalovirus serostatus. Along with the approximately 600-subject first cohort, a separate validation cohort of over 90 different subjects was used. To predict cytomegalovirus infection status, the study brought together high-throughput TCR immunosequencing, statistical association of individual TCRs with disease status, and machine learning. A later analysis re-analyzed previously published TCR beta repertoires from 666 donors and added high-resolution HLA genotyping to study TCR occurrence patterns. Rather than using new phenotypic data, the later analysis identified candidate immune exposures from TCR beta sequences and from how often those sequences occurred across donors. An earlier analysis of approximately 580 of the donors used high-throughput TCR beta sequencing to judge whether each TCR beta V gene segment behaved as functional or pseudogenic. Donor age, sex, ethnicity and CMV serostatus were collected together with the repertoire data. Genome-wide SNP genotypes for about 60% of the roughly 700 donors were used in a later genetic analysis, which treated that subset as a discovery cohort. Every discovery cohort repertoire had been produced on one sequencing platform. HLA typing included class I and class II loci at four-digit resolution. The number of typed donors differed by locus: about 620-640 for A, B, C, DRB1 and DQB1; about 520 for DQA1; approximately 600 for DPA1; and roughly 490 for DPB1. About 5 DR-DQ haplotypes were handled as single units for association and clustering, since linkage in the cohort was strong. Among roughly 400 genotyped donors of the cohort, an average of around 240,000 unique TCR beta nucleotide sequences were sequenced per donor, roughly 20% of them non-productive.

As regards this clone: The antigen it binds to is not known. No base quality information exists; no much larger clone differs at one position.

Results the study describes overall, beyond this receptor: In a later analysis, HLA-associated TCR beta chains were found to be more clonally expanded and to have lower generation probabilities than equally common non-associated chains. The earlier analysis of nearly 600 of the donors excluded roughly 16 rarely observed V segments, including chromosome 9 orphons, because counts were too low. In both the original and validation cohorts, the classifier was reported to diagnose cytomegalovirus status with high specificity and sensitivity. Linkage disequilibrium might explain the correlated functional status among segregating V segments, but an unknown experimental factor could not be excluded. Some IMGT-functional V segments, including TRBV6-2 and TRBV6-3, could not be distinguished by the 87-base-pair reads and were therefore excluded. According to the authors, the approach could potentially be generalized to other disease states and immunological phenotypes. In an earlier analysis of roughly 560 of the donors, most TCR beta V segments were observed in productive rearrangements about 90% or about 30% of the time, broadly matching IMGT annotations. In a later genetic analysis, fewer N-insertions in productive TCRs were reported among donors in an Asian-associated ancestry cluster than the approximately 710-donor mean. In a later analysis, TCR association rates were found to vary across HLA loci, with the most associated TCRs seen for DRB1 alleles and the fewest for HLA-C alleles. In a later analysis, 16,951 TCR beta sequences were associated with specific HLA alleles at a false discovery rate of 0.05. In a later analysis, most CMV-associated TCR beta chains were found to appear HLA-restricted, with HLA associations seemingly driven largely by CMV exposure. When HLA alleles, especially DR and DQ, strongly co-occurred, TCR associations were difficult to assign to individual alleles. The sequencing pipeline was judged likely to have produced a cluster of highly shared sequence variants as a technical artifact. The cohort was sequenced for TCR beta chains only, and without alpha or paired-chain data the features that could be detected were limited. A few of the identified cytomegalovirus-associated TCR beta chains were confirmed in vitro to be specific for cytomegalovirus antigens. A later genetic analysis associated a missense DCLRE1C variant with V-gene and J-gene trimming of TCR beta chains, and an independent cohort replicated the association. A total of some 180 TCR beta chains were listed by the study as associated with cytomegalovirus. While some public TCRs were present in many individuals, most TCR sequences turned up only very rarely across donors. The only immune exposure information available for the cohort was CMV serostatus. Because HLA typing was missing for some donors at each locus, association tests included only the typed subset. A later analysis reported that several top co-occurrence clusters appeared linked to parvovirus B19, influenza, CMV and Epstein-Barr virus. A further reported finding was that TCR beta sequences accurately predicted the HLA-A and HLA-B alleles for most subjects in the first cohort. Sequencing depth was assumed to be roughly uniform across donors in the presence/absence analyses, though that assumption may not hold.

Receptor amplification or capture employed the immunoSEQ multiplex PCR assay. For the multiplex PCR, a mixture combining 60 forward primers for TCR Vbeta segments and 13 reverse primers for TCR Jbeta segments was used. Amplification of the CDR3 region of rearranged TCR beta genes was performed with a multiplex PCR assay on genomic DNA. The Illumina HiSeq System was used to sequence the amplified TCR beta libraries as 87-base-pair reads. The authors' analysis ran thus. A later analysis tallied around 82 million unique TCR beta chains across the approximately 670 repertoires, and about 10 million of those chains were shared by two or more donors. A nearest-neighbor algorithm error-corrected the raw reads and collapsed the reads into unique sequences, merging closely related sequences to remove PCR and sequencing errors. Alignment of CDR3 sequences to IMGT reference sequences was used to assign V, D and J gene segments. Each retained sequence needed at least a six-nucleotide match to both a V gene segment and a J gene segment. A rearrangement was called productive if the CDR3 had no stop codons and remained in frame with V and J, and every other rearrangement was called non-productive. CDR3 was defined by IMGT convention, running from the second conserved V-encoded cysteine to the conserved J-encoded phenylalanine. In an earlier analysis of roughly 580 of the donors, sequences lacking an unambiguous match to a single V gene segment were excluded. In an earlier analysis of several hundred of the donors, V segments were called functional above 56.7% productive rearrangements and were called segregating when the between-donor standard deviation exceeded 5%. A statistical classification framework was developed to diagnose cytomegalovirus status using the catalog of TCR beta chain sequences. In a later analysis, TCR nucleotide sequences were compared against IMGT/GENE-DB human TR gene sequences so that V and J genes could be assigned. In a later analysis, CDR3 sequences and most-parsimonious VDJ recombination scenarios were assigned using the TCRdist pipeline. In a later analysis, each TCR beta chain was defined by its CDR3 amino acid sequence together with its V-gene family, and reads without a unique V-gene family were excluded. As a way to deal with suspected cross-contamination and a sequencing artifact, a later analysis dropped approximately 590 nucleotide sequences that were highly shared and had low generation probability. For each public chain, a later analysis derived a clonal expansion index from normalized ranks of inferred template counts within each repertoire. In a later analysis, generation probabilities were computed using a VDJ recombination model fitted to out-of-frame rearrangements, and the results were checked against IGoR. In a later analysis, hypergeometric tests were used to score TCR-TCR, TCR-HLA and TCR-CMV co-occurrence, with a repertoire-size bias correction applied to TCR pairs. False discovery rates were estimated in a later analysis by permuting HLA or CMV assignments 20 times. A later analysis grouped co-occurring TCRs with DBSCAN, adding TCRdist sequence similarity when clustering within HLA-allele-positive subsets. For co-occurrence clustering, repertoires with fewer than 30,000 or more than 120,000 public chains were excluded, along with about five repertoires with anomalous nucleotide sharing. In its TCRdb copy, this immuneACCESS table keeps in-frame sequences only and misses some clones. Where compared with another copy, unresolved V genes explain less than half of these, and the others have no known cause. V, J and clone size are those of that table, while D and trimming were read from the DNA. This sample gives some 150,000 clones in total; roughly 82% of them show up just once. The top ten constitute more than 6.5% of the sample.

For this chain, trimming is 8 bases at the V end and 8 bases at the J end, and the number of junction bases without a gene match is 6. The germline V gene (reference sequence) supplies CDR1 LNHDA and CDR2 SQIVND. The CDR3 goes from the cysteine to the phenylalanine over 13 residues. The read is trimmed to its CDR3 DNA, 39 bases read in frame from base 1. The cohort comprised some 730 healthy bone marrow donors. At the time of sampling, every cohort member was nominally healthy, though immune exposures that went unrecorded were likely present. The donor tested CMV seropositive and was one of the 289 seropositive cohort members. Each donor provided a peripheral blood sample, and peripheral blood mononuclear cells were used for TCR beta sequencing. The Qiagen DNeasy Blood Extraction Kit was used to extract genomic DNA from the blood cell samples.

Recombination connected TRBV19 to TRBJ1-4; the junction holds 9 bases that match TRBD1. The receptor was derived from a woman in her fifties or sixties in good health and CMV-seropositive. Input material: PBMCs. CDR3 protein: CASAQGAREKLFF. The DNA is TGTGCCAGTGCACAGGGGGCGAGAGAAAAACTGTTTTTT.